Included here is one T cell receptor (beta chain) sequence, with context. Its antigen is unidentified. The TCRbeta library incorporated unique molecular identifiers. TCRdb itself ran the PCR reads through MiXCR, one entry per CDR3 protein. Among about 420,000 distinct CDR3 sequences listed, roughly 17% were seen once. This entry comes from a study of T-cell reconstitution after alpha-beta-depleted transplantation in children. Study-wide results and caveats: About two months after transplant, alpha-beta T cells reportedly came from several hundred expanded graft clones. Surviving recipient T cells and thymic progenitors produced the high day-60 TCRbeta diversity seen in some patients. T-cell counts and diversity at one year following transplant were attributed mainly to newly produced T cells.

Looked up from germline, CDR1 is ENHRY and CDR2 is SYGVKD. The V end was cut by 7 bases, the J end by 2 bases, with 12 bases between. The CDR3 length is 13 residues. The input for sequencing was PBMCs, mostly from graft donor cells, taken 360 days after TCRalphabeta/CD19-depleted stem cell transplant. V is TRBV10-3 and J is TRBJ2-7, with D perhaps matching TRBD1 (6 bases). This clonotype was sampled from a boy younger than two who had a stem cell transplant for Wiskott-Aldrich syndrome, so the T cells may come from the graft donor. CDR3 in DNA: TGTGCCATCATGGACAGTTCCCCCTACGAGCAGTACTTC. Its protein product is CAIMDSSPYEQYF.